This is a list of T cell receptor beta chains from one sample in a study of radiotherapy plus CTLA-4 blockade in lung cancer. Generated by immunoSEQ multiplex PCR, the TCRdb table keeps only in-frame clones and is missing some. The data hold some 62,000 clones, with roughly 77% observed a single time. Specimen: peripheral blood, collected from a patient treated with radiotherapy plus ipilimumab. These TCRs come from a human donor with non-small cell lung cancer who had a complete response to radiotherapy plus ipilimumab. The CDR3 runs from the conserved cysteine through the conserved F or W. Fields, in order: CDR3 length, J gene, D gene, clone size, V gene, CDR3 protein, CDR3 DNA. A D gene is named only where the DNA matches it firmly. The size of a clone is reported for some rows only, either as once, few or many, or as a class for expanded clones.

>15|TRBJ2-3|-|-|TRBV5-1
CASSAGTVVTDTQYF
TGCGCCAGCAGCGCCGGGACTGTAGTCACAGATACGCAGTATTTT
>14|TRBJ2-3|-|few|TRBV7-9
CASSRTGGTDTQYF
TGTGCCAGCAGCCGGACCGGGGGCACAGATACGCAGTATTTT
>14|TRBJ2-1|TRBD1|-|TRBV5-1
CASSLGQGVDEQFF
TGCGCCAGCAGCTTGGGACAGGGGGTTGATGAGCAGTTCTTC
>13|TRBJ2-7|-|-|TRBV7-2
CASSLMPLGEQYF
TGTGCCAGCAGCTTAATGCCCCTAGGCGAGCAGTACTTC
>18|TRBJ2-5|TRBD1|-|TRBV11-2
CASSLVGGARGSRETQYF
TGTGCCAGCAGCTTAGTAGGGGGCGCACGGGGAAGTCGGGAGACCCAGTACTTC
>14|TRBJ2-5|-|-|TRBV9
CASSVGSGQETQYF
TGTGCCAGCAGCGTAGGTTCAGGTCAAGAGACCCAGTACTTC
>12|TRBJ1-2|-|-|TRBV28
CATQVAVGGYTF
TGTGCCACCCAGGTGGCTGTTGGTGGCTACACCTTC
>13|TRBJ2-1|-|-|TRBV30
CAWSKAGAGEQFF
TGTGCCTGGTCTAAGGCGGGGGCAGGGGAGCAGTTCTTC
>15|TRBJ2-1|TRBD2|-|TRBV11-2
CASNLFGGGANEQFF
TGTGCCAGCAACCTATTTGGCGGGGGGGCCAATGAGCAGTTCTTC
>15|TRBJ2-2|-|-|TRBV12-5
CASKRGDTNTGELFF
TGTGCTAGTAAACGGGGGGACACGAACACCGGGGAGCTGTTTTTT
>16|TRBJ2-5|-|-|TRBV19
CASSILWLPGQETQYF
TGTGCCAGTAGTATTCTCTGGTTGCCGGGGCAAGAGACCCAGTACTTC
>15|TRBJ2-2|-|-|TRBV18
CASSPRTGDTGELFF
TGTGCCAGCTCACCACGTACAGGCGACACCGGGGAGCTGTTTTTT
>13|TRBJ2-5|-|-|TRBV7-2
CASSFTSQETQYF
TGTGCCAGCAGCTTCACATCTCAAGAGACCCAGTACTTC